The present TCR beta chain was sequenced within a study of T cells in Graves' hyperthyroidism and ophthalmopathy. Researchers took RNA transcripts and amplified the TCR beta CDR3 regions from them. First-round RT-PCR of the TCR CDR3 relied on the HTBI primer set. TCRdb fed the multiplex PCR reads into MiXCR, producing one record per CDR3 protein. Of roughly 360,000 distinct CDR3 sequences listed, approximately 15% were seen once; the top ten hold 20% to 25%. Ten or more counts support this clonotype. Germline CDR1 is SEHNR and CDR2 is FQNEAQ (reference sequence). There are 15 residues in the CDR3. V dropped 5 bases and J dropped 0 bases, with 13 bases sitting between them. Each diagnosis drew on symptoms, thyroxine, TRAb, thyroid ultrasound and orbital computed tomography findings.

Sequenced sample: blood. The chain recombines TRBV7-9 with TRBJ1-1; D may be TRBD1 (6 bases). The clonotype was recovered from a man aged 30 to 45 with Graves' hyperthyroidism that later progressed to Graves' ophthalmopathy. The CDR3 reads CASSKVDRMNTEAFF. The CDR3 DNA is TGTGCCAGCAGCAAAGTAGACAGGATGAACACTGAAGCTTTCTTT.